Below are 14 T cell receptor beta chains sequenced from a single sample in a study of cytomegalovirus exposure and HLA in healthy donors. The data were produced by immunoSEQ multiplex PCR, yet TCRdb's version contains in-frame clones alone and is incomplete. Found here are some 130,000 clones, roughly 87% of them singletons; the top ten hold more than 1%. The material sequenced was PBMCs. The receptor source for this set is a woman under 30 in good health and CMV-seronegative.

The chain is built from TRBV7-9 and TRBJ1-2; D is unclear. V lost 7 bases, J lost 0 bases, and 15 bases lay in between. CDR1 is SEHNR and CDR2 is FQNEAQ in the germline V gene (reference sequence). The CDR3 runs 15 residues. CDR3 amino acids: CASTPHSQANYGYTF. DNA of the CDR3: TGTGCCAGCACCCCCCACAGCCAAGCTAACTATGGCTACACCTTC.

The chain carries TRBV5-1 and TRBJ2-7; D is perhaps TRBD2 (5 bases). Germline lookup yields CDR1 SGHRS and CDR2 YFSETQ. The V end lost 1 base, the J end lost 2 bases, and 13 bases lay between the germline ends. This CDR3 comprises 15 residues. The CDR3 nucleotides are TGCGCCAGCAGCTTGTTCTTCGGGGATGCCTACGAGCAGTACTTC. Residues: CASSLFFGDAYEQYF. Full variable domain (missing parts from reference TRBV5-1 and TRBJ2-7): KAGVTQTPRYLIKTRGQQVTLSCSPISGHRSVSWYQQTPGQGLQFLFEYFSETQRNKGNFPGRFSGRQFSNSRSEMNVSTLELGDSALYLCASSLFFGDAYEQYFGPGTRLTVT.

This sequence joins TRBV6-4 and TRBJ2-3, with 11 bases fitting TRBD1. After removal of 6 bases from V and 4 bases from J, the junction contained 9 bases not matched to a gene. Per the germline V gene, CDR1 is MRHNA and CDR2 is SNTAGT. This CDR3 is 16 amino acids long. The CDR3, as DNA: TGTGCCAGCAGCGGACTTCCGGGACAGGGGGCAGATACGCAGTATTTT. This gives the protein CASSGLPGQGADTQYF.

This clone was detected only a few times. The chain is built from TRBV29-1 and TRBJ1-1; D remains ambiguous. The V end lost 5 bases, the J end lost 11 bases, and 6 bases lay between the germline ends. The CDR3 is 8 amino acids. Germline values: CDR1 SQVTM, CDR2 ANQGSEA. The CDR3 sequence: CSVIGAFF. The CDR3 DNA follows: TGCAGCGTTATTGGCGCTTTCTTT.

The chain uses TRBV5-1 and TRBJ1-5; D gene unclear. There are 13 residues in the CDR3. The germline V gene has CDR1 SGHRS and CDR2 YFSETQ. Trimming cost V 5 bases and J 0 bases, with 6 bases left between them. The CDR3 loop is CASSRDSNQPQHF. The CDR3 nucleotides are TGCGCCAGCAGTCGGGATAGCAATCAGCCCCAGCATTTT. The full variable domain, in which reference TRBV5-1 and TRBJ1-5 provide the parts outside the CDR3, is KAGVTQTPRYLIKTRGQQVTLSCSPISGHRSVSWYQQTPGQGLQFLFEYFSETQRNKGNFPGRFSGRQFSNSRSEMNVSTLELGDSALYLCASSRDSNQPQHFGDGTRLSIL.

The chain employs TRBV7-8 and TRBJ2-7; perhaps TRBD1 as D (6 bases). V was cut by 5 bases and J by 3 bases, with 8 bases left in between. The CDR3 totals 12 residues. In germline, CDR1 is SGHVS, CDR2 FQNEAQ. In DNA, the CDR3 is TGTGCCAGCAGCCAGGACAGCTACGAGCAGTACTTC. Protein product: CASSQDSYEQYF.

This clone was seen a few times. CDR3 amino acids: CASSRGEKLFF. The CDR3 bases are TGCGCCAGCAGCCGAGGGGAAAAACTGTTTTTT. The chain carries TRBV4-1 and TRBJ1-4, with D unclear. This CDR3 has 11 amino acids. Trimming shortened V by 4 bases and J by 8 bases, and 5 bases separated the two germline ends. Germline CDR1 MGHRA, CDR2 YSYEKL.

The chain links TRBV19 to TRBJ2-7; 7 bases agree with TRBD1. This CDR3 is built from 13 residues. After removal of 6 bases from V and 2 bases from J, the junction contained 4 bases not matched to a gene. Germline V lookup: CDR1 LNHDA, CDR2 SQIVND (reference sequence). CDR3 bases: TGTGCCAGTAGCAGGGGGAATACCTACGAGCAGTACTTC. Translating gives CASSRGNTYEQYF. Full variable domain (outside the CDR3, taken from reference TRBV19 and TRBJ2-7): DGGITQSPKYLFRKEGQNVTLSCEQNLNHDAMYWYRQDPGQGLRLIYYSQIVNDFQKGDIAEGYSVSREKKESFPLTVTSAQKNPTAFYLCASSRGNTYEQYFGPGTRLTVT.

The chain combines TRBV7-9 with TRBJ2-4; TRBD1 aligns across 10 bases. In germline, CDR1 is SEHNR, CDR2 FQNEAQ (reference sequence). The CDR3 sequence is 18 residues long. V was clipped by 5 bases and J by 2 bases; unmatched bases: 12. CDR3 DNA: TGTGCCAGCAGCCCGCGGGACAGGGGTACTTGGTCCAAAAACATTCAGTACTTC. Amino acids: CASSPRDRGTWSKNIQYF.

V usage is TRBV4-1 and J usage is TRBJ2-3; 13 bases are a match to TRBD2. V was clipped by 6 bases and J by 0 bases; unmatched bases: 9. The germline V gene has CDR1 MGHRA and CDR2 YSYEKL. This CDR3 has 18 amino acids. The CDR3 is CASRPGLAGTRSTDTQYF. The CDR3 DNA reads TGCGCCAGCAGACCGGGACTAGCGGGGACCCGTAGCACAGATACGCAGTATTTT.

The genes are TRBV19 and TRBJ1-1, with D uncertain. CDR3 length: 13 amino acids. Germline lookup yields CDR1 LNHDA and CDR2 SQIVND (reference sequence). Trimming took off 6 bases at V and 0 bases at J, with 8 bases between the two ends. CDR3 in DNA: TGTGCCAGTAGAGACAACTTGAACACTGAAGCTTTCTTT. Translation gives CASRDNLNTEAFF.

The chain is built from TRBV10-3 and TRBJ1-1; no reliable D call. This CDR3 spans 11 amino acids. V lost 8 bases, J lost 4 bases, and 8 bases lay in between. The germline CDR1 and CDR2 sequences are ENHRY and SYGVKD. Written as DNA, the CDR3 is TGTGCCATCTCCGAGAGCACTGAAGCTTTCTTT. This encodes CAISESTEAFF.

This clone occurred a few times. The gene calls are TRBV4-1 and TRBJ1-2; D not resolved. Germline V lookup: CDR1 MGHRA, CDR2 YSYEKL. V lost 1 base and J lost 0, with 9 bases in between. The CDR3 spans 15 residues. Here the CDR3 reads CASSQVLRSNYGYTF. CDR3 DNA: TGCGCCAGCAGCCAAGTGCTGCGCTCTAACTATGGCTACACCTTC.

This clone was detected once. The J gene is TRBJ2-7, the V gene TRBV5-1, with 7 bases that match TRBD2. CDR1 and CDR2 from the germline V gene are SGHRS and YFSETQ. This CDR3 has 15 residues. The V and J ends lost 1 base and 7 bases, in that order; junction bases with no gene match: 11. CDR3 in amino acids: CASSLLYAGVGEQYF. CDR3 in DNA: TGCGCCAGCAGCTTGCTTTACGCGGGGGTAGGGGAGCAGTACTTC.